This T cell receptor (beta chain) was captured by sequencing in a study of T cell responses to AZD1222 COVID-19 vaccine. Study-wide context: Doses given second, at about 4 or about 12 weeks, were pooled. Points from the study as a whole: Increases in Spike-specific TCR breadth and depth were seen after two AZD1222 doses.

This table comes from immunoSEQ multiplex PCR, and its TCRdb copy is limited to in-frame clones, with some not included. The data show about 100,000 clones, with over 90% seen just once and over 1.5% held by the top ten. CDR1 is MNHEY, CDR2 SMNVEV, per germline (reference sequence). The V and J ends lost 3 bases and 5 bases respectively, with 9 bases between them. This CDR3 comprises 13 residues. As regards this clone: Its antigen remains unknown.

This chain uses TRBV27 with TRBJ2-3; D gene ambiguous. The TCR sequence derives from an adult in good health. This material consisted of peripheral blood, taken on day 0 of AZD1222 vaccination. CDR3: CASSFFGGDTQYF. Written as DNA, the CDR3 is TGTGCCAGCAGTTTTTTTGGTGGAGATACGCAGTATTTT.